This TCR beta chain was documented in a study of blood T cell repertoires in COVID-19. On the study more broadly: Both acute and convalescent COVID-19 samples were obtained from the United States, Italy and Spain.

How the authors handled the data: Estimated nucleated cell counts came from reference gene primer amplification. Sequencing was performed with immunoSEQ multiplex PCR; in TCRdb, only in-frame clones are kept and a portion is missing. That table is the source of V, J and clone size, and D and trimming were worked out from the DNA. The sample includes about 220,000 clones, 80% to 85% of them seen just once. V was trimmed by 3 bases and J by 3 bases, leaving 8 bases between them. The CDR3 totals 13 residues. Germline assignment: CDR1 SEHNR and CDR2 FQNEAQ (reference sequence). J is TRBJ1-1 and V is TRBV7-9; D unresolved. Sequenced sample: peripheral blood. This receptor was taken from a woman aged 55-69 years who had recovered from COVID-19. CDR3 DNA: TGTGCCAGCAGCTTCTCCGGAGACACTGAAGCTTTCTTT. Translating gives CASSFSGDTEAFF.